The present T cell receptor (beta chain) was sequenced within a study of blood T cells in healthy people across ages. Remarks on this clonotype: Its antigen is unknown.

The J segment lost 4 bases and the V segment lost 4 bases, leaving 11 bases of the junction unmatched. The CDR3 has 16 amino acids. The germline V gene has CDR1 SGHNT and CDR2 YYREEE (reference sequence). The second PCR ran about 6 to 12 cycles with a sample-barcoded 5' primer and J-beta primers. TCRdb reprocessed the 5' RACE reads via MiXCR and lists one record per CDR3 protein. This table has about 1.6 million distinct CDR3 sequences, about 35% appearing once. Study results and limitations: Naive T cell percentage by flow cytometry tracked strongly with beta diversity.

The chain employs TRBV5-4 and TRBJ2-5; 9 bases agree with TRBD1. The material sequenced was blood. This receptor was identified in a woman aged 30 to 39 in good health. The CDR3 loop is CASSQQGAVGLETQYF. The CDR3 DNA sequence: TGTGCCAGCAGCCAACAGGGGGCAGTAGGGTTAGAGACCCAGTACTTC.